This T cell receptor beta chain derives from a study of cytotoxic CD8 clonotypes in ibrutinib-treated CLL. Clones were sequenced by immunoSEQ multiplex PCR, and TCRdb holds only the in-frame ones, with some missing. The sample has about 120,000 clones; 50% to 65% are singletons. V was pared by 0 bases and J by 3 bases, with 19 bases between. This CDR3 has 17 amino acids. CDR1 SGHRS and CDR2 YFSETQ come from the germline V gene. The chain carries TRBV5-1 and TRBJ2-7; D is tentatively TRBD1 or TRBD2 (5 bases each). The sequencing here drew on PBMCs, taken after 24 months of ibrutinib treatment. The clonotype originates from a human donor with chronic lymphocytic leukemia. CDR3 bases: TGCGCCAGCAGCTTGGTACCTTTTTCTGGGGGAGACTACGAGCAGTACTTC. Amino acid sequence: CASSLVPFSGGDYEQYF.